The subject of this entry is one T cell receptor (beta chain). Its antigen remains unidentified. The record has no base qualities; no much larger clone is one base away. The sample is drawn from a study of blood T cell repertoires in COVID-19 (dated by TCRdb to between 2020 and 2021). Looking at the study overall: The collaborator samples originated in the United States, Italy and Spain and spanned the acute and convalescent phases of COVID-19. The material from the prospective study consisted of cDNA or gDNA derived from T cells, B-cell-depleted T cells, or PBMCs. The repertoires were made available in a free public database intended to serve as a resource for research on the immune response to SARS-CoV-2. Deeply sampled blood TCRbeta repertoires from subjects exposed to, actively infected with, or recovered from COVID-19 were included in the dataset. Where available, HLA class I and class II types were obtained from metadata supplied by the sample provider rather than from assay-based typing. The samples were drawn from two sources: the first 160 participants of the ongoing ImmuneRACE study, and fewer than 1,500 subjects contributed by 6 global collaborators. A de-identified subject ID, COVID-19 status, age in years and sex were almost always included in the sample metadata. Study-level results and caveats: The quantity of clinical and demographic metadata differed by source and by participant and was supplied without curation.

Collaborating institutions collected whole blood in K2EDTA tubes following their own protocols. Collaborator samples were shipped for TCRbeta analysis as frozen whole blood, isolated PBMCs, or DNA extracted from either sample type. V and J are trimmed by 4 bases and 0 bases, and the gene matches miss 7 bases of the junction. CDR1 and CDR2, per the germline V gene (reference sequence), are SEHNR and FQNEAQ. The CDR3 spans 16 residues, from the cysteine through the phenylalanine. Solely the CDR3 DNA is kept, with 48 bases framed from the first base. TCRbeta CDR3 regions were amplified from genomic DNA using the immunoSEQ Assay, a bias-controlled multiplex PCR. In the source study's methods: The number of nucleated cells in each sample was estimated from the amplification of reference gene primers within the assay. Sequence reads were collapsed and filtered to measure the absolute abundance of every unique TCRbeta CDR3 rearrangement. Productive Simpson clonality was computed per sample as the square root of Simpson's diversity index over productive rearrangements. TCRdb took this table from immuneACCESS and kept in-frame rearrangements with V and J called. Such tables lack part of the clones; where checked against another copy, unresolved V genes explain under half of the gap, and the rest is unexplained. V, J and clone size were drawn from that table, and D and trimming were deduced from the DNA. In all, the sample holds roughly 230,000 clones, and approximately 86% of those were seen once. Just under 6.5% of the sample belongs to the ten largest clones.

This TCR was recovered from a woman aged 55-75 years with active or convalescent COVID-19. The specimen sequenced was peripheral blood. The chain was built from TRBV7-9 and TRBJ2-3; 7 bases in the middle match TRBD2. The sequence in DNA is TGTGCCAGCAGCTCACCGGGACTACGGAGCACAGATACGCAGTATTTT. It is translated as CASSSPGLRSTDTQYF.